This TCR beta chain was profiled in a study of blood T cells in healthy people across ages. Findings and limits, study-wide: The CMV status of each donor remained undetermined, and this could have confounded shifts in expanded clonotypes.

The length of the CDR3 is 13 residues. Germline CDR1 reads MNHEY; CDR2 reads SVGAGI. V was cut by 5 bases and J by 4 bases, with 12 bases left in between. Then a second PCR, running roughly 7 to 11 cycles, was carried out with a sample-barcoded 5' primer and a J-beta primer mix. Carrying 12 random nucleotides, a template-switch adaptor labeled each individual cDNA molecule. TCRdb re-analysed the 5' RACE reads in MiXCR, keeping a single row per CDR3 protein. The sample carries more than 800,000 distinct CDR3 sequences, 40% to 45% recorded once. About this clonotype: Its antigen is as yet unknown.

Total RNA was isolated from each sample in quantities of at least 6 micrograms. The sample taken for sequencing was blood. The clonotype originates from a woman aged 55-70 years in good health. This chain links TRBV6-5 with TRBJ2-7, with a possible D match to TRBD2 (6 bases). This chain's CDR3 is CASSLREKYEQYF. CDR3 bases: TGTGCCAGCAGTCTACGGGAGAAGTACGAGCAGTACTTC.